This is a list of T cell receptor beta chains from one sample in a study of beta chain features in type 1 diabetes. Only in-frame clones appear in the TCRdb table, and some are missing; sequencing was by immunoSEQ multiplex PCR. The sample comprises about 470,000 clones, approximately 28% of which are singletons, and 0.05% to 0.065% rests with the top ten. Sequencing used naive CD4+ T cells from blood. Receptors were obtained from a young man in good health. Each CDR3 is given with its conserved first and last residue. The D gene is left open where the match is weak. Not all rows give a size; the values are once, few, many and, for expanded clones, a class.

TRBJ2-3 TRBV5-4 . . CASSSDSSSTDTQYF TGTGCCAGCAGCTCGGACAGCTCTAGCACAGATACGCAGTATTTT
TRBJ2-3 TRBV6-1 . . CASSEIRVRTDTQYF TGTGCCAGCAGTGAGATAAGGGTTAGGACAGATACGCAGTATTTT
TRBJ2-1 TRBV11-2 TRBD2 . CASSLARGSSYNEQFF TGTGCCAGCAGCTTAGCTCGCGGGAGCTCCTACAATGAGCAGTTCTTC
TRBJ2-7 TRBV7-2 TRBD2 few CASSLERGSSYEQYF TGTGCCAGCAGCCTCGAGCGGGGGAGCTCCTACGAGCAGTACTTC
TRBJ1-1 TRBV30 . few CAWSVGSPDTEAFF TGTGCCTGGAGTGTAGGATCCCCGGACACTGAAGCTTTCTTT
TRBJ2-5 TRBV19 . few CASSIRLGNQETQYF TGTGCCAGTAGTATCCGGTTAGGGAACCAAGAGACCCAGTACTTC
TRBJ2-3 TRBV28 TRBD2 . CASSPRLAAQYF TGTGCCAGCAGTCCCCGACTAGCTGCGCAGTATTTT
TRBJ2-7 TRBV25-1 . few CASKATTYEQYF TGTGCCAGCAAGGCCACTACCTACGAGCAGTACTTC
TRBJ2-3 TRBV5-1 . few CASNQVTSTDTQYF TGCGCCAGCAATCAAGTGACTAGCACAGATACGCAGTATTTT
TRBJ1-2 TRBV2 . . CASSEGRNYGYTF TGTGCCAGCAGTGAAGGGAGGAACTATGGCTACACCTTC
TRBJ2-3 TRBV29-1 . few CSVAQGTTTDTQYF TGCAGCGTCGCCCAGGGAACTACCACAGATACGCAGTATTTT
TRBJ1-5 TRBV7-2 . . CASSLDLSQPQHF TGTGCCAGCAGCTTAGACCTAAGTCAGCCCCAGCATTTT
TRBJ2-1 TRBV14 . . CASSPRPGGMYNEQFF TGTGCCAGCAGCCCCCGTCCCGGGGGCATGTACAATGAGCAGTTCTTC
TRBJ1-4 TRBV30 . few CAWSPPGRGNEKLFF TGTGCCTGGAGTCCTCCGGGACGGGGGAATGAAAAACTGTTTTTT
TRBJ1-2 TRBV29-1 . . CSVVVGTLYGYTF TGCAGCGTTGTAGTAGGGACGCTCTATGGCTACACCTTC
TRBJ2-3 TRBV7-9 TRBD1 few CASSYPGQESTDTQYF TGTGCCAGCAGCTACCCGGGACAGGAGAGTACAGATACGCAGTATTTT
TRBJ2-1 TRBV7-2 TRBD2 . CASSLGVGLAFEQFF TGTGCCAGCAGCTTAGGGGTTGGACTAGCGTTTGAGCAGTTCTTC
TRBJ2-7 TRBV30 TRBD1 few CAWTIQGAVNEQYF TGTGCCTGGACCATACAGGGGGCGGTGAACGAGCAGTACTTC
TRBJ2-3 TRBV28 TRBD1 . CASSPGQVADTQYF TGTGCCAGCAGTCCCGGACAGGTTGCAGATACGCAGTATTTT
TRBJ2-7 TRBV29-1 . . CSVPKDSYEQYF TGCAGCGTTCCTAAGGACAGCTACGAGCAGTACTTC
TRBJ1-4 TRBV30 TRBD1 few CAWNPGQGGEKLFF TGTGCCTGGAACCCGGGACAGGGGGGTGAAAAACTGTTTTTT
TRBJ1-3 TRBV9 . . CASSVDSSSGNTIYF TGTGCCAGCAGCGTCGACAGCAGCTCGGGAAACACCATATATTTT
TRBJ2-7 TRBV7-2 TRBD2 . CASSFLLAGPYEQYF TGTGCCAGCAGCTTCCTACTAGCGGGACCCTACGAGCAGTACTTC
TRBJ1-1 TRBV7-2 . . CASSSDGNTEAFF TGTGCCAGCAGCTCGGACGGGAACACTGAAGCTTTCTTT
TRBJ1-2 TRBV2 . . CASQPEVGYGYTF TGTGCCAGCCAACCCGAGGTCGGGTATGGCTACACCTTC
TRBJ2-7 TRBV7-2 TRBD2 few CASSLEASGREQYF TGTGCCAGCAGCTTAGAGGCTAGCGGGAGGGAGCAGTACTTC
TRBJ2-1 TRBV11-1 TRBD2 few CASRPGLAYNEQFF TGTGCCAGCAGGCCGGGACTAGCGTACAATGAGCAGTTCTTC
TRBJ2-2 TRBV30 TRBD2 . CAWSVLGRGTGELFF TGTGCCTGGAGTGTACTAGGGAGGGGCACCGGGGAGCTGTTTTTT
TRBJ1-5 TRBV28 . . CASSRRLGNQPQHF TGTGCCAGCAGCCGCCGTCTGGGGAATCAGCCCCAGCATTTT
TRBJ1-4 TRBV9 TRBD1 few CASSGDRGTGNEKLFF TGTGCCAGCAGCGGGGACAGGGGCACCGGGAATGAAAAACTGTTTTTT
TRBJ2-3 TRBV4-3 . . CASSHELASTDTQYF TGCGCCAGCAGCCATGAACTTGCTAGCACAGATACGCAGTATTTT
TRBJ2-7 TRBV29-1 TRBD2 few CSVAGLAGDYEQYF TGCAGCGTTGCCGGCCTAGCGGGAGACTACGAGCAGTACTTC
TRBJ1-1 TRBV5-1 . . CASSLNIGMNTEAFF TGCGCCAGCAGCTTGAATATCGGCATGAACACTGAAGCTTTCTTT
TRBJ2-7 TRBV29-1 TRBD1 few CSVVGPLGTGYEQYF TGCAGCGTTGTAGGGCCCCTCGGGACAGGCTACGAGCAGTACTTC
TRBJ2-7 TRBV4-3 . few CASSQDWDSSYEQYF TGCGCCAGCAGCCAAGATTGGGATAGCTCCTACGAGCAGTACTTC
TRBJ2-1 TRBV7-6 TRBD1 . CASSPTGGTGNYEQFF TGTGCCAGCAGCCCGACAGGGGGAACGGGAAACTATGAGCAGTTCTTC
TRBJ1-1 TRBV28 . few CASSLRVNTEAFF TGTGCCAGCAGTTTGAGGGTGAACACTGAAGCTTTCTTT
TRBJ1-3 TRBV9 . . CASSVESGNTIYF TGTGCCAGCAGCGTCGAGTCTGGAAACACCATATATTTT
TRBJ2-3 TRBV29-1 . few CSVVGRGQGTDTQYF TGCAGCGTTGTCGGGAGGGGACAGGGAACAGATACGCAGTATTTT
TRBJ2-3 TRBV5-4 . . CASSSGTNTDTQYF TGTGCCAGCAGCTCCGGGACGAACACAGATACGCAGTATTTT
TRBJ2-3 TRBV6-6 . few CASSYSSARTDTQYF TGTGCCAGCAGTTACTCTAGCGCCCGCACAGATACGCAGTATTTT
TRBJ2-5 TRBV7-9 . . CASSDQETQYF TGTGCCAGCAGCGACCAAGAGACCCAGTACTTC
TRBJ2-2 TRBV10-3 . few CAISELAGELFF TGTGCCATCAGTGAGTTAGCCGGGGAGCTGTTTTTT
TRBJ2-5 TRBV15 TRBD2 few CATGTSKETQYF TGTGCCACCGGGACTAGCAAGGAGACCCAGTACTTC
TRBJ1-1 TRBV29-1 . . CSVGVYEAFF TGCAGCGTTGGGGTGTATGAAGCTTTCTTT
TRBJ2-1 TRBV19 . few CASSAEQGVYNEQFF TGTGCCAGTAGTGCGGAACAGGGAGTCTACAATGAGCAGTTCTTC
TRBJ2-1 TRBV27 TRBD2 . CASGASGRDGQFF TGTGCCAGCGGGGCTAGCGGTCGGGACGGGCAGTTCTTC
TRBJ2-7 TRBV30 . . CAWSRKESGQYF TGTGCCTGGAGTCGGAAGGAGTCAGGGCAGTACTTC
TRBJ2-1 TRBV7-9 TRBD2 . CASSSRTSGYNEQFF TGTGCCAGCAGTTCCCGGACTAGCGGATACAATGAGCAGTTCTTC
TRBJ2-5 TRBV11-3 . . CASSLAGAVETQYF TGTGCCAGCAGCTTAGCGGGGGCAGTGGAGACCCAGTACTTC
TRBJ2-7 TRBV19 TRBD1 few CASSISDRDYEQYF TGTGCCAGTAGTATTAGCGACAGGGACTACGAGCAGTACTTC